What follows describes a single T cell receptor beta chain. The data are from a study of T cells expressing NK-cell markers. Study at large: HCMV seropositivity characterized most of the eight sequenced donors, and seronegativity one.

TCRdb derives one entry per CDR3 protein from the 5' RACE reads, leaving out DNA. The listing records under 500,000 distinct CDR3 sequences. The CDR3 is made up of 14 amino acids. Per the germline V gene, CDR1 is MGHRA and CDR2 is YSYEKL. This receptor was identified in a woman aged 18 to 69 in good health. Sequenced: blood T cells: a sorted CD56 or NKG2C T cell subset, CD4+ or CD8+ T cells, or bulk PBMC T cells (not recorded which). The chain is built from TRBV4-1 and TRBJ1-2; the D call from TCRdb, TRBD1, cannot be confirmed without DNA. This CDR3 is CASRGPGTGYGYTF.